One sample yielded the 26 T cell receptor beta chains listed below, sequenced in a study of cytomegalovirus exposure and HLA in healthy donors. 13 Jbeta primers and 60 Vbeta primers were used for the PCR. Measured with immunoSEQ multiplex PCR; TCRdb has only the in-frame clones, and not every one. The sample lists approximately 140,000 clones; over 60% were seen once. Sequenced material: PBMCs. These receptors were collected from a man between 40 and 49 years old in good health and CMV-seropositive.

There are a few counts of this clone. V usage is TRBV27 and J usage is TRBJ2-3; the D gene is possibly TRBD2 (7 bases). The length of the CDR3 is 18 residues. The germline V gene encodes CDR1 MNHEY and CDR2 SMNVEV (reference sequence). V dropped 3 bases and J dropped 0 bases, with 19 bases sitting between them. CDR3 residues: CASSFQDGGGQSTDTQYF. CDR3 in DNA: TGTGCCAGCAGTTTCCAAGATGGGGGGGGGCAAAGCACAGATACGCAGTATTTT.

The chain couples TRBV5-1 to TRBJ2-7; 7 bases fit TRBD1. The length of the CDR3 is 15 residues. After removal of 7 bases from V and 0 bases from J, the junction contained 10 bases not matched to a gene. Per the germline V gene, CDR1 is SGHRS and CDR2 is YFSETQ. CDR3 DNA: TGCGCCAGCGGCGACAGGGTTCTGGGCTCCTACGAGCAGTACTTC. Translated: CASGDRVLGSYEQYF.

The J gene is TRBJ2-3, the V gene TRBV4-3; no clear D. The CDR3 is 14 residues long. V lost 0 bases and J lost 3, with 7 bases in between. Per the germline V gene, CDR1 is LGHNA and CDR2 is YSLEER. The CDR3 here is CASSQETRTDTQYF. CDR3 nucleotide sequence: TGCGCCAGCAGCCAAGAGACTCGGACAGATACGCAGTATTTT.

As concerns this clone: The same CDR3 can be traced to other DNA sequences in this sample. The chain links TRBV18 to TRBJ1-2; TRBD1 might be the D (6 bases). This CDR3 contains 14 residues. Per germline, CDR1 KGHSH and CDR2 LQKENI. Trimming stripped 1 base from V and 6 bases from J, with 12 bases between. CDR3 coding DNA: TGTGCCAGCTCACCACGGGGGGGCGAAGATGGCTACACCTTC. Residues: CASSPRGGEDGYTF.

In nucleotides, the CDR3 is TGTGCCAGCAGCTTGGGGGGAGGGGGGACGAACACCGGGGAGCTGTTTTTT. Translating it yields CASSLGGGGTNTGELFF. This sequence joins TRBV5-4 and TRBJ2-2; weak D call: TRBD2 (7 bases). Germline loops: CDR1 SGHNT, CDR2 YYREEE (reference sequence). The CDR3 covers 17 residues. The V end was cut by 0 bases, the J end by 0 bases, with 12 bases between.

The V call is TRBV28, the J call TRBJ2-1; D possibly corresponds to TRBD2 (5 bases). Trimming removed 8 bases at V and 2 bases at J, with 13 bases between. Germline CDR1 and CDR2: MDHEN and SYDVKM. The CDR3 sequence is 14 residues long. CDR3 nucleotide sequence: TGTGCCAGCTCCGAAGGTAGCGCCTACAATGAGCAGTTCTTC. It codes for CASSEGSAYNEQFF.

In its sample, this clone was seen once. Here the CDR3 DNA reads TGCAGCGCCCTAGCGGGAGGTTCCAATGAGCAGTTCTTC. Translating it yields CSALAGGSNEQFF. The V call is TRBV29-1, the J call TRBJ2-1, with 11 positions matching TRBD2. J gave up 6 bases and V 7 bases, and 5 bases lay outside the gene matches. In germline, CDR1 is SQVTM, CDR2 ANQGSEA. The CDR3 runs 13 residues.

The chain uses TRBV7-2 and TRBJ1-1, with D perhaps TRBD1 (6 bases). Germline values: CDR1 SGHTA, CDR2 FQGNSA. Trimming took off 4 bases at V and 2 bases at J, with 8 bases between the two ends. This CDR3 spans 13 amino acids. CDR3 nucleotides: TGTGCCAGCAGCTCGGACAGAAACACTGAAGCTTTCTTT. Translating it yields CASSSDRNTEAFF.

The chain employs TRBV7-2 and TRBJ1-5; 8 bases align to TRBD1. The germline gives CDR1 SGHTA, CDR2 FQGNSA. This CDR3 has 13 residues. With V trimmed by 4 bases and J by 6 bases, 2 bases remained unmatched. CDR3 nucleotides: TGTGCCAGCAGCTCAGGGACAGGTCAGCCCCAGCATTTT. Translating it yields CASSSGTGQPQHF.

This chain joins TRBV6-5 and TRBJ1-4; 7 nucleotides align to TRBD1. V trimming: 4 bases; J trimming: 7 bases; junction bases outside the gene matches: 9. The CDR3 extends over 15 amino acids. Per germline, CDR1 MNHEY and CDR2 SVGAGI. CDR3 protein: CASSSLGTALEKLFF. The CDR3 DNA reads as TGTGCCAGCAGTTCGCTCGGGACAGCGCTTGAAAAACTGTTTTTT.

The V gene is TRBV6-5, the J gene TRBJ1-2; D is possibly TRBD1 (5 bases). The CDR3 is 12 amino acids. V was shortened by 6 bases and J by 6 bases, with 11 bases between the two germline ends. The germline V gene has CDR1 MNHEY and CDR2 SVGAGI. The CDR3 reads CASRGLFHGYTF. CDR3 sequence (DNA): TGTGCCAGCAGGGGGCTTTTTCATGGCTACACCTTC.

This sequence joins TRBV4-2 and TRBJ1-2; possibly TRBD1 for D (5 bases). Germline assignment: CDR1 LGHNA and CDR2 YNFKEQ. This CDR3 comprises 16 residues. Trimming took off 0 bases at V and 3 bases at J, with 14 bases between the two ends. The CDR3 region has the DNA TGTGCCAGCAGCCAAGATTTGAGCCAGGGTGACTATGGCTACACCTTC. Translating gives CASSQDLSQGDYGYTF.

The chain links TRBV10-1 to TRBJ2-3, with 10 bases aligning to TRBD2. CDR1 and CDR2 (germline): WNHNN, SYGVQD (reference sequence). The length of the CDR3 is 16 residues. The J segment lost 2 bases and the V segment lost 4 bases, leaving 6 bases of the junction unmatched. The CDR3, as DNA: TGCGCCAGCAGTGGACAACTAGCGGGGCCCACAGATACGCAGTATTTT. Translated: CASSGQLAGPTDTQYF.

The genes are TRBV4-2 and TRBJ2-1; TRBD2 aligns across 12 bases. The CDR3 contains 17 residues. V trimming: 1 base; J trimming: 8 bases; junction bases outside the gene matches: 9. The germline CDR1 and CDR2 sequences are LGHNA and YNFKEQ. This CDR3 is CASSQAASGRAFDEQFF. As DNA, the CDR3 is TGTGCCAGCAGCCAAGCGGCTAGCGGGAGGGCCTTTGATGAGCAGTTCTTC.

The chain combines TRBV6-6 with TRBJ1-3; the D is unclear. In germline, CDR1 is MNHNY, CDR2 SVGAGI (reference sequence). Trimming removed 6 bases at V and 5 bases at J, with 11 bases between. There are 13 residues in the CDR3. CDR3 sequence reads: CASRIGSRNTIYF. The CDR3, as DNA: TGTGCCAGCAGAATAGGGAGTAGAAACACCATATATTTT.

This clone was counted once. The chain uses TRBV19 and TRBJ1-4, with 7 bases aligning to TRBD1. Per the germline V gene, CDR1 is LNHDA and CDR2 is SQIVND (reference sequence). V lost 6 bases, J lost 2 bases, and 12 bases stayed unmatched. The CDR3 sequence is 17 residues long. In nucleotides, the CDR3 is TGTGCCAGTAGCTCTTGGAGACGACAGGGCACTAATGAAAAACTGTTTTTT. This encodes CASSSWRRQGTNEKLFF.

The chain is built from TRBV4-1 and TRBJ1-1; the match to TRBD1 covers 10 bases. Per the germline V gene, CDR1 is MGHRA and CDR2 is YSYEKL. The CDR3 is 17 amino acids. Unmatched junction bases numbered 7, after V lost 0 bases and J lost 3 bases. The DNA for the CDR3 is TGCGCCAGCAGCCAAGACTCACCCGACAGGGGGCACACTGAAGCTTTCTTT. Translation: CASSQDSPDRGHTEAFF.

The V gene is TRBV19, the J gene TRBJ2-7; 8 nucleotides align to TRBD2. CDR1 and CDR2 (germline): LNHDA, SQIVND (reference sequence). V lost 7 bases and J lost 9; bases outside the gene matches: 11. The CDR3 has 13 amino acids. DNA for the CDR3: TGTGCCAGTACAGCGGGAGTTGGGGTTCGGCAGTACTTC. It codes for CASTAGVGVRQYF.

The chain has TRBV6-5 and TRBJ2-1; D is unresolved. Germline loops: CDR1 MNHEY, CDR2 SVGAGI. The V gene lost 6 bases and the J gene lost 10 bases, with 13 bases spanning the gap. This CDR3 has 12 residues. CDR3 in amino acids: CASSAVLSEQFF. CDR3 in DNA: TGTGCCAGCAGCGCCGTTCTTAGCGAGCAGTTCTTC.

This sequence joins TRBV6-5 and TRBJ2-7, with 13 bases that match TRBD2. This CDR3 is 16 amino acids long. V shed 0 bases and J 4 bases; nucleotides not matched to a gene: 3. Per germline, CDR1 MNHEY and CDR2 SVGAGI. CDR3 protein: CASSYSGLAGVYEQYF. The CDR3 DNA reads TGTGCCAGCAGTTACTCCGGACTAGCGGGAGTTTACGAGCAGTACTTC.

The gene calls are TRBV7-2 and TRBJ2-2, with a possible D match to TRBD2 (6 bases). Germline lookup yields CDR1 SGHTA and CDR2 FQGNSA. The CDR3 length is 15 residues. The V end lost 2 bases, the J end lost 8 bases, and 15 bases lay between the germline ends. The CDR3 DNA sequence: TGTGCCAGCAGCTTATCACTAGCTACATTAGGGGAGCTGTTTTTT. This codes for CASSLSLATLGELFF.

The chain carries TRBV9 and TRBJ1-2; D gene uncertain. V was clipped by 4 bases and J by 2 bases, with 12 bases between them. The length of the CDR3 is 14 residues. Germline lookup yields CDR1 SGDLS and CDR2 YYNGEE. In nucleotides, the CDR3 is TGTGCCAGCAGCCGTGATCTAGAGAACTATGGCTACACCTTC. Translated: CASSRDLENYGYTF.

CDR3 nucleotide sequence: TGTGCCTGGGTCTCGGTCGGCACAGATACGCAGTATTTT. It specifies CAWVSVGTDTQYF. The chain uses TRBV30 and TRBJ2-3; no clear D. The germline V and J ends were trimmed by 5 bases and 1 base, with 10 bases remaining between them. The CDR3 runs to 13 residues. Germline lookup yields CDR1 GTSNPN and CDR2 SVGIG (reference sequence).

The CDR3 nucleotides are TGTGCCAGCTCACCCTATCCGTCGGGACAGGGTGTTAGTGAGCAGTTCTTC. This gives the protein CASSPYPSGQGVSEQFF. The V gene is TRBV18, the J gene TRBJ2-1; 9 bases are shared with TRBD1. The CDR3 has 17 residues. The germline V gene encodes CDR1 KGHSH and CDR2 LQKENI. After removal of 3 bases from V and 9 bases from J, the junction contained 15 bases not matched to a gene.

With regard to this clone: The conserved final phenylalanine or tryptophan is absent from the CDR3, which likely points to a read error. This chain joins TRBV15 and TRBJ2-7; TRBD2 matches at 7 bases. This CDR3 is built from 16 residues. J lost 2 bases, V lost 1 base, and 8 bases had no gene match. Germline CDR1 and CDR2: LNHNV and YYDKDF (reference sequence). CDR3 sequence (DNA): TGTGCCACCAGCAGAGGGGGGGGACTCGCAACCTACGAGCAGTACCTC. Its protein is CATSRGGGLATYEQYL.

The rearrangement links TRBV15 to TRBJ2-3; possibly TRBD2 for D (6 bases). V was pared by 1 base and J by 1 base, with 15 bases between. There are 17 residues in the CDR3. Germline CDR1 is LNHNV and CDR2 is YYDKDF (reference sequence). Here the CDR3 reads CATSRASLAMGTDTQYF. The CDR3 coding sequence is TGTGCCACCAGCAGAGCTTCACTAGCTATGGGCACAGATACGCAGTATTTT.